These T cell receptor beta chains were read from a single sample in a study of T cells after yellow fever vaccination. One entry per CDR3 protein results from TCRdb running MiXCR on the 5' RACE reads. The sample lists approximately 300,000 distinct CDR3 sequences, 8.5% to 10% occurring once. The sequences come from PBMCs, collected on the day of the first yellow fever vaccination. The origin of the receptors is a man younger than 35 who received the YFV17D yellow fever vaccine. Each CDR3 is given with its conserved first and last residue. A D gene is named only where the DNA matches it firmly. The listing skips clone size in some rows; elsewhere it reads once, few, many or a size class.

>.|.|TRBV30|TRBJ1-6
TGTGCCTGGAGTCCCCCGGGTCTGTGGGGTTCACCCCTCCACTTT
CAWSPPGLWGSPLHF
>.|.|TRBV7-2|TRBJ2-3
TGTGCCAGCAGCTTCCTACTAGTGGCGTCAGATACGCAGTATTTT
CASSFLLVASDTQYF
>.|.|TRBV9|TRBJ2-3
TGTGCCAGCAGCGTAGGGTCGAGACGGGGTACGCAGTATTTT
CASSVGSRRGTQYF
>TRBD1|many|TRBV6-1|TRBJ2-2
TGTGCCAGCAGCCAGGGACAGGGGGGCACCGGGGAGCTGTTTTTT
CASSQGQGGTGELFF
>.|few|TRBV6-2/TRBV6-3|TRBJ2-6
TGTGCCAGCAGTAGACAGGTGTCCTCTGGGGCCAACGTCCTGACTTTC
CASSRQVSSGANVLTF
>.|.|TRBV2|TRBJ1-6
TGTGCCAGCATGGCAGCTAATTCACCCCTCCACTTT
CASMAANSPLHF
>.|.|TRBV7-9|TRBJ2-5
TGTACCAGCAGCTTAGGGTACTCGGAGACCCAGTACTTC
CTSSLGYSETQYF
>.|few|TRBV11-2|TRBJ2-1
TGTGCCAGCAGCTTAACAGGGTCGACAGAGCAGTTCTTC
CASSLTGSTEQFF
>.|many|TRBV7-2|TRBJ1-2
TGTGCCAGCTCGACAATGCCGGACTATGGCTACACCTTC
CASSTMPDYGYTF
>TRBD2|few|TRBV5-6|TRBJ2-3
TGTGCCAGTCCCCGGGCTAGCGGGGGCACAGATACGCAGTATTTT
CASPRASGGTDTQYF
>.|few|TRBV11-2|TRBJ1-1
TGTGCCAGCAGCTTATTCTTTCGGGACACCGACACTGAAGCTTTCTTT
CASSLFFRDTDTEAFF
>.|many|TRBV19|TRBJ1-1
TGTGCCAGTAGTATTAGCTCGGGGACCGAAGCTTTCTTT
CASSISSGTEAFF
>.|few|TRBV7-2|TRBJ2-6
TGTGCCAGCAGCTTAAGGGGTCCAGCCTCTGGGGCCAACGTCCTGACTTTC
CASSLRGPASGANVLTF